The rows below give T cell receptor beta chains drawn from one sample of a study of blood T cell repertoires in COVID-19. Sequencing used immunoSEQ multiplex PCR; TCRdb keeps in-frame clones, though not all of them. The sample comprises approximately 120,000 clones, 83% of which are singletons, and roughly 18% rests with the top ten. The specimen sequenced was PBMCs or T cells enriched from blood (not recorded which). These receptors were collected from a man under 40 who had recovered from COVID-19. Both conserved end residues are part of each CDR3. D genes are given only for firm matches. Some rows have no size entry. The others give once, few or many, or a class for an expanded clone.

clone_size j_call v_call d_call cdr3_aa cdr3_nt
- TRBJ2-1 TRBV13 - CASSSYLGYNEQFF TGTGCCAGCAGCAGTTATCTCGGCTACAATGAGCAGTTCTTC
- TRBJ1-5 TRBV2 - CASSESVFQPQHF TGTGCCAGCAGTGAATCAGTTTTCCAGCCCCAGCATTTT
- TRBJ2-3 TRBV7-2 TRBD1 CASSVTGGRADTQYF TGTGCCAGCAGCGTGACAGGGGGCAGGGCAGATACGCAGTATTTT
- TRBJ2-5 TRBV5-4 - CASSYQGGETQYF TGTGCCAGCAGCTATCAGGGGGGAGAGACCCAGTACTTC
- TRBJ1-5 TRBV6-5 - CASRRRNQPQHF TGTGCCAGCAGAAGGAGGAATCAGCCCCAGCATTTT
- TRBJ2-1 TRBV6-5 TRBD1 CASSLMEGTGWAEQFF TGTGCCAGCAGTTTAATGGAAGGGACAGGGTGGGCTGAGCAGTTCTTC
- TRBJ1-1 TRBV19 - CASSIVQGMNTEAFF TGTGCCAGTAGTATAGTTCAGGGTATGAACACTGAAGCTTTCTTT
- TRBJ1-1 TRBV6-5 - CASNGGPLTEAFF TGTGCCAGCAACGGGGGTCCCCTCACTGAAGCTTTCTTT
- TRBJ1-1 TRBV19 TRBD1 CASRQGATEAFF TGTGCCAGCAGACAGGGGGCGACTGAAGCTTTCTTT
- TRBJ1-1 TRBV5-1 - CASSGDSLTEAFF TGCGCCAGCAGCGGCGACAGCCTCACTGAAGCTTTCTTT
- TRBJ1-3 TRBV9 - CASSVGDPGGGNTIYF TGTGCCAGCAGCGTAGGGGACCCCGGGGGTGGAAACACCATATATTTT
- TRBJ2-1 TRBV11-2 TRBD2 CASSLELGLAGGGPYNEQFF TGTGCCAGCAGCTTAGAGCTGGGACTAGCGGGAGGGGGGCCTTACAATGAGCAGTTCTTC
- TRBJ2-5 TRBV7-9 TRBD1 CASSPLRTGGPRGETQYF TGTGCCAGCAGCCCCCTTAGGACAGGGGGCCCCCGCGGAGAGACCCAGTACTTC
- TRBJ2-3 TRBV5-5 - CASSFSPEDTQYF TGTGCCAGCAGCTTTAGCCCGGAAGATACGCAGTATTTT
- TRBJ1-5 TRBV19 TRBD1 CASNPAGTGAFYSNQPQHF TGTGCCAGTAATCCCGCCGGGACAGGGGCCTTTTATAGCAATCAGCCCCAGCATTTT
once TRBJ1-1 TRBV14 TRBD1 CASSQDSSGGAVRAEAFF TGTGCCAGCAGCCAAGATTCTTCAGGGGGCGCGGTGAGAGCTGAAGCTTTCTTT
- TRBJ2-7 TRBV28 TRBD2 CASSLSGGTYF TGTGCCAGCAGTTTATCGGGGGGTACGTACTTC
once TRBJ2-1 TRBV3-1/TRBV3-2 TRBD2 CASSQPRAGGPNEQLF TGTGCCAGCAGCCAACCACGAGCGGGAGGGCCTAATGAGCAGCTCTTC
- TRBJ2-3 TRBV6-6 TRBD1 CASSSNDRGLTDTQYF TGTGCCAGCAGTTCCAATGACAGGGGCCTCACAGATACGCAGTATTTT
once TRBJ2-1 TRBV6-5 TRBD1 CASSLGQGTRDEQFF TGTGCCAGCAGTTTAGGACAGGGTACTCGCGATGAGCAGTTCTTC
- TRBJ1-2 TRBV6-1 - CASSEATKTHGYTF TGTGCCAGCAGTGAAGCCACAAAGACTCATGGCTACACCTTC
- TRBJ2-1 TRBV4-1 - CASSQGAESSYNEQFF TGCGCCAGCAGCCAAGGTGCGGAGAGCTCCTACAATGAGCAGTTCTTC
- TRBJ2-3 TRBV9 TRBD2 CASSPRAGAGTDTQYF TGTGCCAGCAGCCCCCGAGCGGGAGCGGGCACAGATACGCAGTATTTT
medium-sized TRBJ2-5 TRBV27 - CASGPRGQPQETQYF TGTGCCAGCGGACCCCGCGGACAGCCACAAGAGACCCAGTACTTC
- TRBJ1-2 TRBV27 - CASSAGGGIGYTF TGTGCCAGCAGTGCCGGGGGAGGAATTGGCTACACCTTC
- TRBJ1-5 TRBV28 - CASSYSRQSNQPQHF TGTGCCAGCAGTTACAGTCGGCAGAGCAATCAGCCCCAGCATTTT
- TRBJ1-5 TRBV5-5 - CASSLVGGPADQPQHF TGTGCCAGCAGCTTGGTAGGAGGACCGGCGGATCAGCCCCAGCATTTT
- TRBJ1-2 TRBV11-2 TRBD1 CASSPGQGGNGYTF TGTGCCAGCAGCCCCGGACAGGGCGGTAATGGCTACACCTTC
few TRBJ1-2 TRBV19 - CASSWQGAVYGYTF TGTGCCAGTAGTTGGCAGGGTGCGGTCTATGGCTACACCTTC
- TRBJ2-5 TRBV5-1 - CASSPMAGGEETQYF TGCGCCAGCAGTCCAATGGCAGGAGGGGAGGAGACCCAGTACTTC
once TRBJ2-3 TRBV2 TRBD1 CASSGTGSDTQYF TGTGCCAGCAGCGGGACAGGGTCAGATACGCAGTATTTT
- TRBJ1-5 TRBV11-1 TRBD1 CASSLDGTENQPQHF TGTGCCAGCAGCTTAGATGGGACAGAGAATCAGCCCCAGCATTTT
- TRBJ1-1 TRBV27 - CASSFRREGTEAFF TGTGCCAGCAGTTTTAGGCGGGAGGGCACTGAAGCTTTCTTT